This section outlines one T cell receptor (beta chain) sequence together with its context. This sample stems from a study of OX40 agonist ivuxolimab in advanced cancers. The overall study: Administration of intravenous ivuxolimab to patients occurred every 2 weeks at 0.01 to 10 mg/kg. From about 20 to 79 years was the age range, with a mean of approximately 63 years, and around 84% were male.

This CDR3 comprises 16 residues. V shed 4 bases and J 6 bases; nucleotides not matched to a gene: 10. Germline V gene data show CDR1 as SGHTA and CDR2 as FQGNSA. The protocol was immunoSEQ multiplex PCR, while the TCRdb copy is restricted to in-frame clones and leaves out a portion. The sample lists 70,000 to 90,000 clones; 90% were seen once. Material: CD4+ or CD8+ T cells sorted from blood, obtained in a trial of the OX40 agonist ivuxolimab. The V gene is TRBV7-2, the J gene TRBJ2-5; 11 nucleotides align to TRBD1. The TCR was taken from an adult with an advanced solid tumor such as melanoma, head and neck, liver or kidney cancer. CDR3 DNA: TGTGCCAGCAGCTCGGCCGGGACAGGGGGTTTACAGACCCAGTACTTC. Protein sequence: CASSSAGTGGLQTQYF.